This T cell receptor (beta chain) was identified in a study of blood T cells in healthy people across ages. A second PCR of 7 to 11 cycles used a sample-barcoded 5' primer and a J-beta primer mix. Paired-end reads containing CDR3 totaled no fewer than 2.5 million for each sample. TCRdb independently ran MiXCR on the 5' RACE reads; one entry per CDR3 protein. The sample contains 780,000 or so distinct CDR3 sequences, roughly three fifths of which appear only once. Sequences were obtained from blood. The TCR sequence derives from a man between 35 and 55 years old in good health.

The CDR3 DNA sequence: TGTGCCAGCAAAGCGGATCGTACTAGCACAGATACGCAGTATTTT. This codes for CASKADRTSTDTQYF. The gene calls are TRBV2 and TRBJ2-3; a weak D match, TRBD2 (5 bases). V was shortened by 7 bases and J by 0 bases, with 14 bases between the two germline ends. CDR3 length: 15 amino acids. Germline V CDR1 and CDR2: SNHLY, FYNNEI.